This is a list of T cell receptor beta chains from one sample in a study of cytomegalovirus exposure and HLA in healthy donors. Clones were read by immunoSEQ multiplex PCR, and TCRdb kept only the in-frame ones, dropping some. This table holds 150,000 to 200,000 clones, around 80% found once. The material sequenced was PBMCs. All receptors derive from a girl aged 5-17 years in good health and CMV-seropositive. Both conserved end residues are part of each CDR3. The D gene is left open where the match is weak. The listing skips clone size in some rows; elsewhere it reads once, few, many or a size class.

>TRBD2|TRBJ2-5|NA|TRBV6-1
CASSEGTSGRGETQYF
TGTGCCAGCAGTGAGGGGACTAGCGGGAGGGGAGAGACCCAGTACTTC
>TRBD2|TRBJ2-1|few|TRBV30
CAWSGGLAIYNEQFF
TGTGCCTGGAGTGGGGGACTAGCGATTTACAATGAGCAGTTCTTC
>NA|TRBJ1-1|NA|TRBV5-1
CASSLARMNTEAFF
TGCGCCAGCAGCTTGGCCAGGATGAACACTGAAGCTTTCTTT
>TRBD1|TRBJ1-3|NA|TRBV5-6
CASSLSRGQGDGNTIYF
TGTGCCAGCAGTCTTAGCCGGGGACAGGGGGACGGAAACACCATATATTTT
>NA|TRBJ2-3|NA|TRBV7-3
CASGGISSTDTQYF
TGTGCCAGCGGGGGCATCTCTAGCACAGATACGCAGTATTTT
>NA|TRBJ2-7|NA|TRBV18
CASSPLAGSYEQYF
TGTGCCAGCTCACCACTGGCAGGATCCTACGAGCAGTACTTC
>TRBD1|TRBJ1-5|NA|TRBV10-3
CAISETGAYSNQPQHF
TGTGCCATCAGTGAAACAGGGGCATATAGCAATCAGCCCCAGCATTTT
>TRBD1|TRBJ1-4|NA|TRBV2
CASRATGLTNEKLFF
TGTGCCAGCAGGGCGACAGGGTTAACTAATGAAAAACTGTTTTTT
>TRBD1|TRBJ2-7|NA|TRBV7-9
CASSLDGTGASYEQYF
TGTGCCAGCAGCTTAGACGGGACAGGGGCCTCCTACGAGCAGTACTTC
>TRBD2|TRBJ2-5|once|TRBV6-5
CASRGLAGKETQYF
TGTGCCAGCAGAGGACTAGCGGGAAAGGAGACCCAGTACTTC
>TRBD2|TRBJ2-3|NA|TRBV4-3
CASSSKTAREADTQYF
TGCGCCAGCAGCTCGAAGACAGCTCGGGAGGCAGATACGCAGTATTTT
>TRBD1|TRBJ1-1|NA|TRBV4-1
CASSQNLRDRVWNTEAFF
TGCGCCAGCAGCCAAAATCTCCGGGACAGGGTCTGGAACACTGAAGCTTTCTTT
>TRBD2|TRBJ2-1|NA|TRBV9
CASSVRGRAHYNEQFF
TGTGCCAGCAGCGTACGCGGGAGGGCCCACTACAATGAGCAGTTCTTC
>NA|TRBJ2-7|NA|TRBV9
CASSVAGFTYEQYF
TGTGCCAGCAGCGTAGCGGGGTTTACCTACGAGCAGTACTTC
>TRBD2|TRBJ2-3|few|TRBV6-4
CASSKTSGGTDTQYF
TGTGCCAGCAGCAAAACTAGCGGAGGCACAGATACGCAGTATTTT
>NA|TRBJ2-5|NA|TRBV7-9
CASSRPGEETQYF
TGTGCCAGCAGCCGACCGGGGGAAGAGACCCAGTACTTC